This T cell receptor beta chain was identified in a study of regulatory T cells in long-lasting Graves disease. The time point here: newly diagnosed GD, antithyroid drugs for less than 3 months. PBMC-derived RNA was used for the TCR library. Combining iRepertoire HTBI primers with Arm-PCR of CDR3 regions, the authors built TCR beta libraries. MiXCR, run by TCRdb on the multiplex PCR reads, gives a single entry per CDR3 protein. Found here are roughly 380,000 distinct CDR3 sequences, around a sixth of them singletons; the top ten hold approximately 22%. This clonotype was seen ten or more times. The CDR3 sequence is 16 residues long. V lost 1 base and J lost 0, with 12 bases in between. The V gene's germline CDR1 is MDHEN and CDR2 SYDVKM.

The sample in question was peripheral blood mononuclear cells (PBMCs), obtained at new diagnosis, from a patient treated with antithyroid drugs. V gene TRBV28 combines with J gene TRBJ1-1, with D uncertain. This clonotype was sampled from a female donor with Graves disease. CDR3 nucleotide sequence: TGTGCCAGCAGTTTATTGCCCCAGATCATGAACACTGAAGCTTTCTTT. Translation: CASSLLPQIMNTEAFF.